This T cell receptor (beta chain) was recorded in a study of Ad26.COV2.S vaccination and SARS-CoV-2 variants. Profiled with immunoSEQ multiplex PCR; TCRdb holds only in-frame clones, not every one. Of roughly 300,000 clones in the sample, 80% to 90% were seen once. Trimming cost V 6 bases and J 3 bases; bases outside gene matches: 6. Germline lookup yields CDR1 LGHDT and CDR2 YNNKEL (reference sequence). The CDR3 is 14 amino acids. Treatment here: around 19 received Ad26.COV2.S at low or high dose, single or two shots; 5 received placebo; per-sample allocation not given. Samples analyzed were those drawn on day 63 after the first vaccine or placebo injection. Immunization relied on an Ad26 vector, which expressed Wuhan-strain SARS-CoV-2 spike.

Material: peripheral blood, obtained in a trial of Ad26.COV2.S vaccine versus placebo. The V and J genes are TRBV3-1 (or the pseudogene TRBV3-2) and TRBJ2-7; the match to TRBD2 covers 9 bases. This TCR came from a person aged 18 to 59 who received the Ad26.COV2.S COVID-19 vaccine or a placebo. The DNA of the CDR3 is TGTGCCAGCAGGAAACGGCGGGGGGGCTACGAGCAGTACTTC. The encoded protein is CASRKRRGGYEQYF.